The 16 T cell receptor beta chains presented below share a single source sample, sequenced in a study of beta chain features in type 1 diabetes. What was sequenced were expressed TCRB transcripts, since all of the isolated RNA had been reverse transcribed. This table comes from immunoSEQ multiplex PCR, and its TCRdb copy is limited to in-frame clones, with some not included. This table has around 250,000 clones, about 26% appearing once. Sample: central memory CD4+ T cells from blood. The receptors derive from a man aged 25-45 years in good health.

The sample holds a few counts of this clone. The chain uses TRBV7-2 and TRBJ2-3; no firm D call. V lost 5 bases and J lost 8, with 11 bases in between. The CDR3 contains 12 residues. Germline CDR1 reads SGHTA; CDR2 reads FQGNSA. CDR3 sequence reads: CASSPGRITQYF. As DNA, the CDR3 is TGTGCCAGCAGCCCTGGTAGGATTACGCAGTATTTT.

This clone showed up just a few times. This chain uses TRBV2 with TRBJ2-3, with D perhaps TRBD2 (5 bases). V lost 3 bases to trimming and J lost 11 bases, with 12 bases between them. The length of the CDR3 is 12 residues. The germline V gene encodes CDR1 SNHLY and CDR2 FYNNEI. The CDR3 loop is CASSEEAFLQYF. CDR3 sequence (DNA): TGTGCCAGCAGTGAGGAGGCCTTTCTGCAGTATTTT. The full variable domain, with the rest looked up from reference TRBV2 and TRBJ2-3, is EPEVTQTPSHQVTQMGQEVILRCVPISNHLYFYWYRQILGQKVEFLVSFYNNEISEKSEIFDDQFSVERPDGSNFTLKIRSTKLEDSAMYFCASSEEAFLQYFGPGTRLTVL.

The V gene is TRBV25-1, the J gene TRBJ1-5, with a possible D match to TRBD1 (5 bases). Between the trimmed V and J ends, which lost 3 bases and 2 bases, there was a span of 8 bases. The CDR3 is 14 amino acids. Germline V gene sequence: CDR1 MGHDK, CDR2 SYGVNS. The CDR3 here is CASSEGRGNQPQHF. The DNA for the CDR3 is TGTGCCAGCAGTGAGGGCAGGGGCAATCAGCCCCAGCATTTT.

V usage is TRBV5-6 and J usage is TRBJ2-7; TRBD1 matches 7 bases. The germline CDR1 and CDR2 sequences are SGHDT and YYEEEE. J gave up 6 bases and V 4 bases, and 7 bases lay outside the gene matches. This CDR3 has 13 residues. The CDR3 nucleotides read TGTGCCAGCAGCACCGACAGGGCCGTCGAGCAGTACTTC. It is translated as CASSTDRAVEQYF.

In this sample, this clone turned up a few times. This chain links TRBV5-1 with TRBJ2-3, with 9 bases aligning to TRBD2. CDR3 length equals 16 residues. Germline assignment: CDR1 SGHRS and CDR2 YFSETQ. With V trimmed by 0 bases and J by 4 bases, 6 bases remained unmatched. The CDR3 here is CASSLGAGGASDTQYF. The CDR3 DNA reads as TGCGCCAGCAGCTTGGGCGCGGGAGGGGCCTCAGATACGCAGTATTTT. Complete variable domain (other parts from reference TRBV5-1 and TRBJ2-3): KAGVTQTPRYLIKTRGQQVTLSCSPISGHRSVSWYQQTPGQGLQFLFEYFSETQRNKGNFPGRFSGRQFSNSRSEMNVSTLELGDSALYLCASSLGAGGASDTQYFGPGTRLTVL.

Only a few counts were recorded for this clone. The chain couples TRBV10-3 to TRBJ2-1; possible D gene TRBD1, 6 bases. CDR1 and CDR2 (germline): ENHRY, SYGVKD. V lost 3 bases to trimming and J lost 7 bases, with 10 bases between them. This CDR3 has 13 residues. As DNA, the CDR3 is TGTGCCATCAGTGAAACAGGGCCGAATGAGCAGTTCTTC. Its protein is CAISETGPNEQFF.

The rearrangement uses TRBV7-2 and TRBJ2-7, with TRBD2 matching 8 bases. The CDR3 covers 15 residues. Per germline, CDR1 SGHTA and CDR2 FQGNSA. V shed 5 bases, J shed 4 bases, and the junction held 10 bases outside the gene matches. The CDR3 sequence is CASSPYVAGKYEQYF. CDR3 coding DNA: TGTGCCAGCAGCCCATACGTAGCGGGAAAGTACGAGCAGTACTTC.

This clone is medium-sized in the sample. The rearrangement links TRBV6-1 to TRBJ2-1, with 13 bases aligning to TRBD2. CDR1 is MNHNS and CDR2 is SASEGT in the germline V gene. Trimming took 10 bases from V and 9 from J; bases not matched to a gene: 9. The CDR3 runs to 14 residues. CDR3 residues: CATAGTSGNSEQFF. CDR3 DNA: TGTGCCACTGCCGGGACTAGCGGGAACAGTGAGCAGTTCTTC.

The rearrangement links TRBV5-1 to TRBJ2-1; TRBD2 agrees at 10 bases. The CDR3 runs 15 residues. Germline V CDR1 and CDR2: SGHRS, YFSETQ. With V trimmed by 1 base and J by 6 bases, 4 bases remained unmatched. CDR3 amino acids: CASSLLAGAGNEQFF. The CDR3 DNA sequence: TGCGCCAGCAGCTTGCTAGCGGGAGCAGGCAATGAGCAGTTCTTC.

The genes are TRBV30 and TRBJ2-1; possible D gene TRBD2, 6 bases. The length of the CDR3 is 14 residues. Germline V gene data show CDR1 as GTSNPN and CDR2 as SVGIG (reference sequence). V was shortened by 3 bases and J by 5 bases, with 14 bases between the two germline ends. The CDR3: CAWRGWGVHNEQFF. The DNA of the CDR3 is TGTGCCTGGAGGGGTTGGGGGGTACACAATGAGCAGTTCTTC.

The chain recombines TRBV5-1 with TRBJ2-1, with TRBD2 matching 8 bases. The CDR3 totals 13 residues. V lost 7 bases, J lost 7 bases, and 7 bases stayed unmatched. Germline loops: CDR1 SGHRS, CDR2 YFSETQ. The chain's CDR3 is CASGAGGPNEQFF. In nucleotides, the CDR3 is TGCGCCAGCGGGGCGGGAGGCCCTAATGAGCAGTTCTTC.

This sequence joins TRBV4-2 and TRBJ1-4; D may be TRBD1 (5 bases). Trimming removed 4 bases from V and 0 bases from J, with 15 bases in between. CDR1 and CDR2 from the germline V gene are LGHNA and YNFKEQ. The CDR3 runs 17 residues. DNA of the CDR3: TGTGCCAGCAGCCGGAGAGAGCTAGGGGCAACTAATGAAAAACTGTTTTTT. This encodes CASSRRELGATNEKLFF.

This clone was picked up one time. CDR3 nucleotide sequence: TGTGCCAGCAATTCCTACGCAACCTACGAGCAGTACTTC. It specifies CASNSYATYEQYF. The chain recombines TRBV28 with TRBJ2-7; no clear D gene. CDR3 length: 13 residues. Germline values: CDR1 MDHEN, CDR2 SYDVKM. Trimming took off 7 bases at V and 2 bases at J, with 12 bases between the two ends.

This chain joins TRBV19 and TRBJ2-3, with D possibly matching TRBD2 (5 bases). CDR1 and CDR2 (germline): LNHDA, SQIVND (reference sequence). The CDR3 consists of 16 residues. V was pared by 6 bases and J by 0 bases, with 16 bases between. The CDR3, as DNA: TGTGCCAGTAGCCAAGGAGGCAAATCCAGCACAGATACGCAGTATTTT. Translation gives CASSQGGKSSTDTQYF.

A few counts support this clone. The sample holds other DNA sequences that translate to the same CDR3. The chain links TRBV5-1 to TRBJ2-5; 7 nucleotides align to TRBD2. This CDR3 is 13 amino acids long. Germline V gene lookup returns CDR1 SGHRS and CDR2 YFSETQ. The V segment lost 1 base and the J segment 5 bases; nucleotides outside the gene matches: 2. The CDR3 loop is CASSLSGTETQYF. CDR3 sequence (DNA): TGCGCCAGCAGCTTGAGCGGGACCGAGACCCAGTACTTC. Using reference TRBV5-1 and TRBJ2-5 for the parts outside the CDR3, the full variable domain is KAGVTQTPRYLIKTRGQQVTLSCSPISGHRSVSWYQQTPGQGLQFLFEYFSETQRNKGNFPGRFSGRQFSNSRSEMNVSTLELGDSALYLCASSLSGTETQYFGPGTRLLVL.

This clone has at least ten counts. This chain links TRBV7-2 with TRBJ1-2; D is undetermined. The CDR3 contains 13 residues. CDR1 is SGHTA and CDR2 is FQGNSA in the germline V gene. Trimming left V 5 bases short and J 0 bases short, with 7 bases between. The CDR3 DNA follows: TGTGCCAGCAGCATTGACGCTAACTATGGCTACACCTTC. Translated, it gives CASSIDANYGYTF.